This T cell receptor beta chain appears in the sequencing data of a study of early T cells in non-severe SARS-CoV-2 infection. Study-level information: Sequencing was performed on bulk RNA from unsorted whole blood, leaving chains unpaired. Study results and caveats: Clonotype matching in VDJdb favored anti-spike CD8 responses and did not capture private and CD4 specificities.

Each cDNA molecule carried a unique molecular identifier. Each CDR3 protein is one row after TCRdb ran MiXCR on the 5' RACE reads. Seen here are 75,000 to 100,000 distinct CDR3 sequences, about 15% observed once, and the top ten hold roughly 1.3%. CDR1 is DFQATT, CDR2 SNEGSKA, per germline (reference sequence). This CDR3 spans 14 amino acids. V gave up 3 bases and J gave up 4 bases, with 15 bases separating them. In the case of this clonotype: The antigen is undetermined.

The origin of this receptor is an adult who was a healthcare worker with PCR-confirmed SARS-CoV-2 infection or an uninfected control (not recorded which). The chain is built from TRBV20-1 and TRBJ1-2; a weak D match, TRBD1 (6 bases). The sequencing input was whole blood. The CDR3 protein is CSASNFGGGYGYTF. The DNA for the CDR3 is TGCAGTGCTAGTAATTTTGGGGGCGGCTATGGCTACACCTTC.